Presented here are 9 T cell receptor beta chains from one specimen sequenced in a study of regulatory T cells in long-lasting Graves disease. Arm-PCR of CDR3 regions and iRepertoire HTBI primers were the basis on which TCR beta libraries were built. One entry per CDR3 protein, called by TCRdb with MiXCR from the multiplex PCR reads. This sample carries hundreds of thousands of distinct CDR3 sequences, approximately 12% of them seen once, and the ten largest clones take roughly a tenth. Time point meaning: newly diagnosed GD, antithyroid drugs for less than 3 months. The TCR library was made from RNA extracted from PBMCs. This sample was shared with a second study, whose subject was T cells in Graves' hyperthyroidism and ophthalmopathy.

Sequenced here: peripheral blood mononuclear cells (PBMCs), sampled at new diagnosis, from a patient treated with antithyroid drugs. The source is a man aged 25-40 years with Graves disease.

The J gene is TRBJ2-1, the V gene TRBV6-1; 7 nucleotides match TRBD2. J gave up 8 bases and V 8 bases, and 12 bases lay outside the gene matches. The CDR3 runs to 14 residues. The germline V gene encodes CDR1 MNHNS and CDR2 SASEGT. DNA for the CDR3: TGTGCCAGCGAGCTAGCGGTCACCATCCATGAGCAGTTCTTC. It specifies CASELAVTIHEQFF.

The table lists this clonotype with many counts. The chain joins TRBV24-1 to TRBJ1-5; tentatively, D is TRBD1 (6 bases). Trimming removed 10 bases from V and 7 bases from J, with 13 bases in between. CDR1 KGHDR and CDR2 SFDVKD come from the germline V gene. The CDR3 has 12 residues. The DNA of the CDR3 is TGTGCCACAGGAACAGGGAACCAGCCCCAGCATTTT. Residues: CATGTGNQPQHF.

This clonotype was seen at least ten times. The CDR3 reads CASSLGTGDAGNQPQHF. CDR3 DNA sequence: TGTGCCAGCAGTTTAGGGACAGGGGATGCGGGCAATCAGCCCCAGCATTTT. The chain combines TRBV28 with TRBJ1-5; TRBD1 matches at 10 bases. CDR1 and CDR2 (germline): MDHEN, SYDVKM. V lost 2 bases to trimming and J lost 2 bases; unmatched junction nucleotides: 6. This CDR3 spans 17 amino acids. Filled out from reference TRBV28 and TRBJ1-5, the complete variable domain reads DVKVTQSSRYLVKRTGEKVFLECVQDMDHENMFWYRQDPGLGLRLIYFSYDVKMKEKGDIPEGYSVSREKKERFSLILESASTNQTSMYLCASSLGTGDAGNQPQHFGDGTRLSIL.

This clonotype was detected many times. V usage is TRBV10-3 and J usage is TRBJ2-3; no firm D call. This CDR3 is built from 12 residues. The V end lost 6 bases, the J end lost 0 bases, and 4 bases lay between the germline ends. CDR1 ENHRY and CDR2 SYGVKD come from the germline V gene. DNA of the CDR3: TGTGCCATCAGGGAGAGCACAGATACGCAGTATTTT. Protein sequence: CAIRESTDTQYF.

A note on this clonotype: One end of the junction varies from germline; a read error may be responsible. V and J are TRBV6-4 and TRBJ2-1; D possibly matches TRBD1 or TRBD2 (5 bases each). CDR1 is MRHNA, CDR2 SNTAGT, per germline. The CDR3 consists of 15 residues. In DNA, the CDR3 is TGTGCCAGCAGTGACTCCGGGGCGGCCTACAATAAGCAGTTCTTC. It yields the protein CASSDSGAAYNKQFF.

This clonotype was observed many times. The V call is TRBV7-2, the J call TRBJ2-5; 7 nucleotides align to TRBD2. The V and J ends lost 3 bases and 5 bases, in that order; junction bases with no gene match: 9. The CDR3 length is 15 residues. The germline V gene has CDR1 SGHTA and CDR2 FQGNSA. Here the CDR3 reads CASSLTTSVWETQYF. The CDR3 DNA is TGTGCCAGCAGCTTGACAACTAGCGTATGGGAGACCCAGTACTTC.

This clonotype occurred a few times. This chain joins TRBV6-1 and TRBJ2-2; D gene ambiguous. Trimming removed 3 bases from V and 7 bases from J, with 6 bases in between. CDR3 length: 12 residues. Germline-derived CDR1 and CDR2 are MNHNS and SASEGT. The CDR3 sequence is CASSEMNGELFF. The CDR3 DNA sequence: TGTGCCAGCAGTGAGATGAACGGGGAGCTGTTTTTT.

The V gene is TRBV7-9, the J gene TRBJ1-1, with 7 bases matching TRBD1. Germline-derived CDR1 and CDR2 are SEHNR and FQNEAQ (reference sequence). V dropped 2 bases and J dropped 11; count of bases not matched to a gene: 11. The CDR3 is 14 residues long. DNA for the CDR3: TGTGCCAGCAGCTTAACCCAGGGACAGTTATCGGCTTTCTTT. This gives the protein CASSLTQGQLSAFF. Based on the CDR3 plus reference TRBV7-9 and TRBJ1-1, the full variable domain is DTGVSQNPRHKITKRGQNVTFRCDPISEHNRLYWYRQTLGQGPEFLTYFQNEAQLEKSRLLSDRFSAERPKGSFSTLEIQRTEQGDSAMYLCASSLTQGQLSAFFGQGTRLTVV.

The V gene is TRBV20-1, the J gene TRBJ2-2, with no clear D. This CDR3 comprises 15 residues. Germline V gene lookup returns CDR1 DFQATT and CDR2 SNEGSKA (reference sequence). The V end lost 4 bases, the J end lost 5 bases, and 17 bases lay between the germline ends. The CDR3 is CSATPSLAPTGELFF. The CDR3 DNA sequence: TGCAGTGCTACCCCGTCCCTCGCCCCTACCGGGGAGCTGTTTTTT.